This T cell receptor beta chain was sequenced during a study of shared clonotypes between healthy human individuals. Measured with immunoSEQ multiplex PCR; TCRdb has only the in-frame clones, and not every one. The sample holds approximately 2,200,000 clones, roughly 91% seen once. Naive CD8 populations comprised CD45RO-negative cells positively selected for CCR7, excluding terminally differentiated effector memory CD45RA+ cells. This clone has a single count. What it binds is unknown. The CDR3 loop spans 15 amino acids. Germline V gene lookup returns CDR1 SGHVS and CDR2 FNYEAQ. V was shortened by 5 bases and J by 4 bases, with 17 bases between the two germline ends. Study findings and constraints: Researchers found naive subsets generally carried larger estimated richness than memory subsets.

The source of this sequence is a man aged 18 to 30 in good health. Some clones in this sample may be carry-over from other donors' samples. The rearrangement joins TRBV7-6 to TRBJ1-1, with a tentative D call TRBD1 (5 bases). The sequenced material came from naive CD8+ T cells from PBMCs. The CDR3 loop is CASSQAEGVGTEAFF. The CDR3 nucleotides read TGTGCCAGCAGCCAAGCAGAAGGGGTGGGCACTGAAGCTTTCTTT.